Shown below are 16 T cell receptor beta chains from a single sample sequenced in a study of blood T cells in healthy people across ages (dated by TCRdb to between 2015 and 2016). Library preparation was by 5' RACE. The sequencer was an Illumina HiSeq 2500. A second PCR of about 6 to 11 cycles was performed with a sample-barcoded 5' primer and a J-beta primer mix. Using fastp at Q25 and MiXCR, TCRdb reprocessed the public reads and kept productive beta chains. Identical CDR3 protein sequences are pooled into one entry, listed with their most common genes and DNA. For this sample there are roughly 800,000 distinct CDR3 sequences; around a quarter appear just once. The top ten clones comprise 3% to 4% of the sample. This same sample was also taken into another study, of T cells of mothers and their children.

Sequenced input: blood. These receptors came from a boy under 18 in good health.

V and J are TRBV7-6 and TRBJ2-7, with D possibly TRBD1 on 6 matching bases. CDR3 length: 15 residues. CDR1 SGHVS and CDR2 FNYEAQ come from the germline V gene. Trimming pared 0 bases from V and 6 bases from J, leaving 15 bases between. CDR3 loop: CASSLALGRGFEQYF. The CDR3 region has the DNA TGTGCCAGCAGCTTAGCGCTTGGCAGGGGTTTCGAGCAGTACTTC.

This clonotype occurred a few times. The junction does not match germline at one end; this may be a read error. The chain has TRBV29-1 and TRBJ1-1; D call uncertain. The CDR3 covers 15 residues. CDR1 and CDR2 (germline): SQVTM, ANQGSEA. For the CDR3, the DNA is TGCAGCGTTGGGTTTTGGCGACGAAACGGCACTGAAGCTCTCTTT. It yields the protein CSVGFWRRNGTEALF.

The chain employs TRBV7-8 and TRBJ1-2; 8 bases are shared with TRBD1. Germline V gene data show CDR1 as SGHVS and CDR2 as FQNEAQ. V trimming: 4 bases; J trimming: 5 bases; junction bases outside the gene matches: 9. CDR3 length: 15 residues. The CDR3 nucleotides are TGTGCCAGCAGCTCCCGACAGGGGCTAGGGTATGGCTACACCTTC. Residues: CASSSRQGLGYGYTF.

V gene TRBV24-1 combines with J gene TRBJ1-3, with D hard to call. The germline V gene has CDR1 KGHDR and CDR2 SFDVKD. The V end lost 3 bases, the J end lost 6 bases, and 2 bases lay between the germline ends. This CDR3 contains 11 residues. The CDR3 DNA is TGTGCCACCAGTGATACAAACACCATATATTTT. Translation: CATSDTNTIYF.

The rearrangement joins TRBV6-5 to TRBJ2-1; a weak D match, TRBD2 (6 bases). The CDR3 has 13 amino acids. V dropped 6 bases and J dropped 6 bases, with 12 bases sitting between them. Germline V CDR1 and CDR2: MNHEY, SVGAGI. The CDR3 reads CASSGTSFNEQFF. The CDR3 DNA follows: TGTGCCAGCAGCGGAACTAGCTTCAATGAGCAGTTCTTC.

This chain links TRBV27 with TRBJ2-2; D may correspond to TRBD1 or TRBD2 (5 bases each). The ends were cut back, 3 bases at V and 4 bases at J, with 18 bases in the middle. Germline CDR1 MNHEY, CDR2 SMNVEV (reference sequence). The CDR3 runs to 17 residues. CDR3 sequence: CASSLRGLGDITGELFF. CDR3 in DNA: TGTGCCAGCAGTTTGAGGGGTTTGGGGGATATCACCGGGGAGCTGTTTTTT.

The V and J genes are TRBV11-2 and TRBJ2-7; D gene uncertain. V was pared by 4 bases and J by 2 bases, with 12 bases between. Germline V gene data show CDR1 as SGHAT and CDR2 as FQNNGV. The CDR3 spans 14 residues. In DNA form, the CDR3 reads TGTGCCAGCAGCTCCCCACACCAGCCCTACGAGCAGTACTTC. Its protein is CASSSPHQPYEQYF.

The chain is built from TRBV6-6 and TRBJ2-5; perhaps TRBD1 as D (5 bases). This CDR3 comprises 16 residues. The germline CDR1 and CDR2 sequences are MNHNY and SVGAGI (reference sequence). V dropped 4 bases and J dropped 4 bases, with 19 bases sitting between them. CDR3 protein: CASSWGPGYPRETQYF. The CDR3 DNA is TGTGCCAGCAGTTGGGGTCCAGGGTACCCCAGAGAGACCCAGTACTTC.

There are many counts of this clonotype. The chain recombines TRBV11-2 with TRBJ2-3; D is possibly TRBD1 (6 bases). The germline V and J ends were trimmed by 5 bases and 1 base, with 10 bases remaining between them. The CDR3 contains 14 residues. CDR1 is SGHAT and CDR2 is FQNNGV in the germline V gene. The CDR3 DNA reads as TGTGCCAGCAGCCCAGGGGTTGGCACAGATACGCAGTATTTT. Protein sequence: CASSPGVGTDTQYF.

This clonotype was found a few times. This chain joins TRBV6-2 or TRBV6-3 and TRBJ1-5, with no clear D. CDR1 MNHEY and CDR2 SVGEGT come from the germline V gene. The V gene lost 6 bases and the J gene lost 2 bases, with 17 bases spanning the gap. The CDR3 extends over 16 amino acids. CDR3 sequence: CASSKRPSGRNQPQHF. The CDR3 coding sequence is TGTGCCAGCAGCAAAAGACCTAGTGGGCGCAATCAGCCCCAGCATTTT.

The J gene is TRBJ2-7, the V gene TRBV29-1; D gene unclear. CDR3 length: 12 amino acids. The V and J ends lost 4 bases and 2 bases respectively, with 9 bases between them. CDR1 is SQVTM and CDR2 is ANQGSEA in the germline V gene. The CDR3 coding sequence is TGCAGCGTTGTTTTTGAGACCTACGAGCAGTACTTC. Translated, it gives CSVVFETYEQYF.

There are a few counts of this clonotype. This chain links TRBV4-1 with TRBJ2-2, with 7 bases matching TRBD2. The CDR3 runs to 16 residues. Germline V gene data show CDR1 as MGHRA and CDR2 as YSYEKL. V dropped 0 bases and J dropped 4; count of bases not matched to a gene: 5. Here the CDR3 reads CASSQEPGGSTGELFF. CDR3 DNA: TGCGCCAGCAGCCAAGAACCGGGAGGTTCCACCGGGGAGCTGTTTTTT.

The gene calls are TRBV7-2 and TRBJ1-2; unclear D gene. V was cut by 0 bases and J by 4 bases, with 12 bases left in between. Germline CDR1 reads SGHTA; CDR2 reads FQGNSA. The CDR3 sequence is 15 residues long. The DNA for the CDR3 is TGTGCCAGCAGCTTAGCGCTGGAAGGGAGCTATGGCTACACCTTC. This sequence encodes CASSLALEGSYGYTF. The whole variable domain, remainder taken from reference TRBV7-2 and TRBJ1-2, is GAGVSQSPSNKVTEKGKDVELRCDPISGHTALYWYRQSLGQGLEFLIYFQGNSAPDKSGLPSDRFSAERTGGSVSTLTIQRTQQEDSAVYLCASSLALEGSYGYTFGSGTRLTVV.

This rearrangement joins TRBV4-3 to TRBJ2-7; D possibly corresponds to TRBD2 (5 bases). The CDR3 length is 15 residues. The V and J ends lost 2 bases and 6 bases respectively, with 17 bases between them. From germline, CDR1 is LGHNA and CDR2 YSLEER. The CDR3 DNA reads as TGCGCCAGCAGCCAAAAAGCGGCCCCGGTTTTCGAGCAGTACTTC. It is translated as CASSQKAAPVFEQYF.

This chain joins TRBV9 and TRBJ2-7, with TRBD2 as a possible D gene (6 bases). This CDR3 contains 13 residues. Germline values: CDR1 SGDLS, CDR2 YYNGEE. The ends were cut back, 3 bases at V and 0 bases at J, with 7 bases in the middle. CDR3 protein: CASSGGISYEQYF. The DNA for the CDR3 is TGTGCCAGCAGCGGCGGGATCTCCTACGAGCAGTACTTC.

This clonotype was seen a few times. The chain has TRBV11-3 and TRBJ2-7; D is tentatively TRBD1 or TRBD2 (5 bases each). Trimming shortened V by 0 bases and J by 0 bases, and 12 bases separated the two germline ends. CDR1 is SGHNT and CDR2 is YENEEA in the germline V gene. CDR3 size: 16 residues. The CDR3 bases are TGTGCCAGCAGCTTAGATCCGGGGACGGGCTCCTACGAGCAGTACTTC. This sequence encodes CASSLDPGTGSYEQYF.